This is a list of T cell receptor beta chains from one sample in a study of blood T cell repertoires in COVID-19. Data came from immunoSEQ multiplex PCR; TCRdb stores just in-frame clones and leaves some out. This table has about 200,000 clones, around 86% appearing once. Sample: PBMCs or T cells enriched from blood (not recorded which). All receptors derive from a man aged 35-49 years with acute COVID-19. The CDR3 runs from the conserved cysteine through the conserved F or W. The D gene is left open where the match is weak. Some rows mark clone size as missing; the rest say once, few, many or name a class of expanded clone.

>NA|TRBJ1-6|NA|TRBV5-1
CASSLGQGADSPLHF
>TRBD2|TRBJ2-1|NA|TRBV18
CASSPSGLAGDEQFF
>NA|TRBJ2-1|NA|TRBV6-5
CASWGGYNEQFF
>TRBD1|TRBJ1-1|NA|TRBV4-1
CASSQRQGAAEAFF
>TRBD1|TRBJ1-4|once|TRBV5-1
CASSLFGTGDEKLFF
>NA|TRBJ2-3|NA|TRBV11-2
CASSLVVQSDTQYF
>NA|TRBJ2-1|NA|TRBV18
CASSPVGGVDLGEQFF
>NA|TRBJ2-4|NA|TRBV19
CASSIGGFESAVQYF
>TRBD2|TRBJ2-3|NA|TRBV27
CASRIHGTSDTDTQYF
>NA|TRBJ1-2|NA|TRBV30
CAWRLLSSSGGYTF
>TRBD1|TRBJ1-2|once|TRBV28
CASGDRSYGYTF
>NA|TRBJ2-3|NA|TRBV6-5
CASEAHRADTQYF
>TRBD2|TRBJ2-1|NA|TRBV10-1
CASSPRFKAGSSYNEQFF
>TRBD2|TRBJ2-3|NA|TRBV7-2
CASSLDVGVAGITDTQYF
>TRBD1|TRBJ1-5|NA|TRBV12-5
CASSGGSGAQHF
>TRBD1|TRBJ1-2|NA|TRBV6-6
CASSYGQGGYTF
>NA|TRBJ1-3|NA|TRBV28
CASSPGGTIKNTIYF
>TRBD1|TRBJ2-5|NA|TRBV18
CASSPPGQDQETQYF
>NA|TRBJ2-7|NA|TRBV7-5
CARMPGGNYEQYF
>NA|TRBJ1-6|NA|TRBV10-3
CAIRGTENSPLHF
>TRBD1|TRBJ1-2|NA|TRBV4-3
CASSQLDTGGHYGYTF
>NA|TRBJ2-1|NA|TRBV19
CASRKGRLVGEQFF
>NA|TRBJ2-7|NA|TRBV11-2
CASSRGGYEQYF
>NA|TRBJ1-1|NA|TRBV28
CATEVGAEAFF
>NA|TRBJ2-3|NA|TRBV7-8
CASSPRGGAGTDTQYF
>TRBD2|TRBJ2-6|NA|TRBV5-4
CASSLGGLAGARANVLTF
>NA|TRBJ2-3|NA|TRBV5-1
CASSLSGGADTQYF
>NA|TRBJ2-7|NA|TRBV5-3
CASHSTQGAEYF
>NA|TRBJ1-5|once|TRBV2
CASSPWGDQPQHF
>NA|TRBJ2-1|NA|TRBV11-2
CASSFGGPGYNEQFF
>TRBD2|TRBJ2-2|NA|TRBV5-5
CASSLQPLAGTGELFF
>TRBD2|TRBJ2-7|NA|TRBV2
CASSGRPRGEQYF
>NA|TRBJ1-2|NA|TRBV9
CASSVNTAYGYTF
>NA|TRBJ2-6|NA|TRBV6-5
CASSYGRTGANVLTF
>NA|TRBJ2-1|NA|TRBV6-2/TRBV6-3
CASSYGRRSDGEQFF
>NA|TRBJ1-2|NA|TRBV28
CASSSVRGYGYTF